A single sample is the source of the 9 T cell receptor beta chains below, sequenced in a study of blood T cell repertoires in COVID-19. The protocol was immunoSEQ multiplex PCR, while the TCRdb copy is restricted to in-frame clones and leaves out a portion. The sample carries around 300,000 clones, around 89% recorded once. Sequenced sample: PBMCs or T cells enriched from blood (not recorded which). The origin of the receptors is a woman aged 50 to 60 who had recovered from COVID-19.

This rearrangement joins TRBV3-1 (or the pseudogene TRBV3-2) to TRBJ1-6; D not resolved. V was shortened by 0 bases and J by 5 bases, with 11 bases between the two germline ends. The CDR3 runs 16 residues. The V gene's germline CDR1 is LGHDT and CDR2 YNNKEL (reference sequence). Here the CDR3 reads CASSQEATVNNSPLHF. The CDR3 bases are TGTGCCAGCAGCCAAGAAGCTACGGTTAATAATTCACCCCTCCACTTT.

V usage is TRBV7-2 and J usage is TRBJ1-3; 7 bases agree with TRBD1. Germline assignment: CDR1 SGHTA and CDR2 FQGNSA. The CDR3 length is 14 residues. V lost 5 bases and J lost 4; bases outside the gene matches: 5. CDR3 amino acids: CASSRRQGGNTIYF. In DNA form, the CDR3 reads TGTGCCAGCAGCCGCAGACAGGGAGGAAACACCATATATTTT. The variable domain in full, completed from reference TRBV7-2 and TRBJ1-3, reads GAGVSQSPSNKVTEKGKDVELRCDPISGHTALYWYRQSLGQGLEFLIYFQGNSAPDKSGLPSDRFSAERTGGSVSTLTIQRTQQEDSAVYLCASSRRQGGNTIYFGEGSWLTVV.

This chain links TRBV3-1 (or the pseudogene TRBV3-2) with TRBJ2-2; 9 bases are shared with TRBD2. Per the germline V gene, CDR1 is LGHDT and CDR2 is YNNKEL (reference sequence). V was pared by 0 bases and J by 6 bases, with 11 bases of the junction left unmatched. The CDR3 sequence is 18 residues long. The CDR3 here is CASSQDGGRAYGAGELFF. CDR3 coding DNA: TGTGCCAGCAGCCAAGATGGCGGGAGGGCCTATGGCGCCGGGGAGCTGTTTTTT.

This CDR3 is CASSSRGQALNTEAFF. In DNA, the CDR3 is TGTGCCAGCAGCTCCCGCGGACAGGCCCTGAACACTGAAGCTTTCTTT. V usage is TRBV7-9 and J usage is TRBJ1-1; 7 bases are a match to TRBD1. This CDR3 has 16 residues. Per the germline V gene, CDR1 is SEHNR and CDR2 is FQNEAQ (reference sequence). V gave up 4 bases and J gave up 0 bases; unmatched junction bases: 8.

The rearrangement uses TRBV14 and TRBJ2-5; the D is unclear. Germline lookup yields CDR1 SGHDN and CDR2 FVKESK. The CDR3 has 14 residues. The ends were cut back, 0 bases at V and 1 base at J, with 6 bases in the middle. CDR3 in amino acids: CASSQEYSQETQYF. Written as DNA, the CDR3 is TGTGCCAGCAGCCAAGAATACAGCCAAGAGACCCAGTACTTC.

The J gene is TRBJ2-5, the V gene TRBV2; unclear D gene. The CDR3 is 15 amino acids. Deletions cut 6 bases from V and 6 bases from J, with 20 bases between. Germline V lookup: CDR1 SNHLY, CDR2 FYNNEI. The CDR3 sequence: CASSHRFGLAKTQYF. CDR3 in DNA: TGTGCCAGCAGCCACCGTTTTGGGCTCGCCAAGACCCAGTACTTC.

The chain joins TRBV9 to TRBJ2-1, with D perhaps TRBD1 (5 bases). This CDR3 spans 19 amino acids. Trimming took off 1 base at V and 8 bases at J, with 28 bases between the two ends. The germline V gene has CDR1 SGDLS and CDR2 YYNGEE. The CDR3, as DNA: TGTGCCAGCAGCGTACTGACCACGGACACGGTCGTTCCCCTGGATGAGCAGTTCTTC. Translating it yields CASSVLTTDTVVPLDEQFF.

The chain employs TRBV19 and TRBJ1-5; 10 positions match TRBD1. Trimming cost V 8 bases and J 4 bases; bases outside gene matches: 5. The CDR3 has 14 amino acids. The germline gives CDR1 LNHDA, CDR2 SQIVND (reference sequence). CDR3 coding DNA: TGTGCCAGTGGGGGGACAGGGGTTAATCAGCCCCAGCATTTT. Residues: CASGGTGVNQPQHF.

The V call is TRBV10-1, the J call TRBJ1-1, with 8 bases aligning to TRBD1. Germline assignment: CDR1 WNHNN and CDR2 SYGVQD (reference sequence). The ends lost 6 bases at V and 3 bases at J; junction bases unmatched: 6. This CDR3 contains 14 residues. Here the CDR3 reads CASSSDRAHTEAFF. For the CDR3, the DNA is TGCGCCAGCAGCTCGGACAGGGCACACACTGAAGCTTTCTTT.